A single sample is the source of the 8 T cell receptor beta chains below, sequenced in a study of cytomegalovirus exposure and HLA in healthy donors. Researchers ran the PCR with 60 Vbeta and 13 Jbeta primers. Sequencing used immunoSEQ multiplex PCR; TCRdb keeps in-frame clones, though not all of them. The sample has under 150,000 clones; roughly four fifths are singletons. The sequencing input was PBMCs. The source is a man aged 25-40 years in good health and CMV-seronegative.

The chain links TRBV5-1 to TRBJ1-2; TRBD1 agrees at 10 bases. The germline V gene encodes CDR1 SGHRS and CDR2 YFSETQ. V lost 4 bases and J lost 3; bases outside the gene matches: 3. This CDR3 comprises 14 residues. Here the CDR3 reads CASSPGTGDYGYTF. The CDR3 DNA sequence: TGCGCCAGCAGCCCGGGGACAGGGGACTATGGCTACACCTTC.

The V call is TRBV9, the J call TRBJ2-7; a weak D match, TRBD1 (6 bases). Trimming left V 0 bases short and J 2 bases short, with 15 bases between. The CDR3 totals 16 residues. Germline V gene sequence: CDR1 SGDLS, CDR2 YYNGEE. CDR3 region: CASSVEQGVETYEQYF. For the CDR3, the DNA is TGTGCCAGCAGCGTAGAACAGGGCGTCGAAACCTACGAGCAGTACTTC.

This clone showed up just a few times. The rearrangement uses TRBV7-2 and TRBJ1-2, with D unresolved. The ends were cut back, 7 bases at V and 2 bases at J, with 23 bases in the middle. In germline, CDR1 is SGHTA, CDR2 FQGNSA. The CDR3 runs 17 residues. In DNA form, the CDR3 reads TGTGCCAGCACCCTCATGCCCTCACTTACAGTGAACTATGGCTACACCTTC. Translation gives CASTLMPSLTVNYGYTF. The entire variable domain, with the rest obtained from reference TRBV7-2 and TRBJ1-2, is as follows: GAGVSQSPSNKVTEKGKDVELRCDPISGHTALYWYRQSLGQGLEFLIYFQGNSAPDKSGLPSDRFSAERTGGSVSTLTIQRTQQEDSAVYLCASTLMPSLTVNYGYTFGSGTRLTVV.

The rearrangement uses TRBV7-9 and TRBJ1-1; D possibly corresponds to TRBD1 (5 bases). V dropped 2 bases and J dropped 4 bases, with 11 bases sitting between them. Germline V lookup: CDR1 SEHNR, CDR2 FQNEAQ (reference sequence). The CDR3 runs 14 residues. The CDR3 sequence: CASSLLQGGTEAFF. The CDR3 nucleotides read TGTGCCAGCAGCTTACTTCAGGGTGGCACTGAAGCTTTCTTT. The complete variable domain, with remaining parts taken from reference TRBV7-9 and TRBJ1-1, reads DTGVSQNPRHKITKRGQNVTFRCDPISEHNRLYWYRQTLGQGPEFLTYFQNEAQLEKSRLLSDRFSAERPKGSFSTLEIQRTEQGDSAMYLCASSLLQGGTEAFFGQGTRLTVV.

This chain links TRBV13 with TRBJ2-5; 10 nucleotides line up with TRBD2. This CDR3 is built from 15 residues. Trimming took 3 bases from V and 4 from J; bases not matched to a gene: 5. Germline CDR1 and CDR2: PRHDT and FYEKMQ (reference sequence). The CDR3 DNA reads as TGTGCCAGCAGCTTTCAGCGGGGGGGGGTAGAGACCCAGTACTTC. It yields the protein CASSFQRGGVETQYF.

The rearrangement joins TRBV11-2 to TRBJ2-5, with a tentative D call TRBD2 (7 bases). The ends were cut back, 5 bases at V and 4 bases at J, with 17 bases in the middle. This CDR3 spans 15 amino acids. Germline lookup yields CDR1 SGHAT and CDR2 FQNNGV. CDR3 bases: TGTGCCAGCAGCCCCAGTGGGGGGGGCGGAGAGACCCAGTACTTC. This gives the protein CASSPSGGGGETQYF. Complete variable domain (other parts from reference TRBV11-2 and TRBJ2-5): EAGVAQSPRYKIIEKRQSVAFWCNPISGHATLYWYQQILGQGPKLLIQFQNNGVVDDSQLPKDRFSAERLKGVDSTLKIQPAKLEDSAVYLCASSPSGGGGETQYFGPGTRLLVL.

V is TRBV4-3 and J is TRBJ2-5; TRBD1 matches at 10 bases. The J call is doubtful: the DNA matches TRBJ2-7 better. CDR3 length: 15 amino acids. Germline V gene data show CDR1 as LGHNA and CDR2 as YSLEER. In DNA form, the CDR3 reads TGCGCCAGCAGCCAGGGGACAGGGGATGTCTACGAGCAGTACTTC. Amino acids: CASSQGTGDVYEQYF.

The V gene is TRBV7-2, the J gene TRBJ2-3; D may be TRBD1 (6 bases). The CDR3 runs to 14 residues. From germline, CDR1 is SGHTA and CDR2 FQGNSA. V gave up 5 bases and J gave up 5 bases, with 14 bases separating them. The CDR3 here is CASSNMGAEDTQYF. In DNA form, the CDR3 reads TGTGCCAGCAGCAACATGGGGGCTGAAGATACGCAGTATTTT.